This T cell receptor (beta chain) was found in a study of CD8 T cells in ankylosing spondylitis. The V gene's germline CDR1 is SQVTM and CDR2 ANQGSEA. CDR3 length: 14 amino acids. The V gene lost 6 bases and the J gene lost 4 bases, with 16 bases spanning the gap. TCRdb re-called the 5' RACE reads through MiXCR, storing one row per CDR3 protein. The data hold 250,000 to 300,000 distinct CDR3 sequences, with 20% observed a single time. Specimen: blood, either unsorted or a sorted T cell fraction (not recorded which). This receptor was obtained from a male donor with ankylosing spondylitis or in good health (not recorded which). The chain uses TRBV29-1 and TRBJ2-1; possibly TRBD1 for D (5 bases). The CDR3 DNA reads as TGCAGCGTCGTCAACTTAGACAGTTACAATGAGCAGTTCTTC. It specifies CSVVNLDSYNEQFF.